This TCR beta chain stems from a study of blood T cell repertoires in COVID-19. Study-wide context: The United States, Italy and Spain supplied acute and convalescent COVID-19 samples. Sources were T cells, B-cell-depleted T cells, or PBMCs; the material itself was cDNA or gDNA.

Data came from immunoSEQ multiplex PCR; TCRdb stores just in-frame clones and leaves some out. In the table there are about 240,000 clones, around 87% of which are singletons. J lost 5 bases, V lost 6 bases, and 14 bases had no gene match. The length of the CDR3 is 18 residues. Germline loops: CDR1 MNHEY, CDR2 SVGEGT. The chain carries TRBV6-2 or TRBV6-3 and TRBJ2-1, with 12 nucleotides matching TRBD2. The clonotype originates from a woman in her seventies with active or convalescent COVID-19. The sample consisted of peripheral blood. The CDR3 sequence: CASRYQLAGGMRHNEQFF. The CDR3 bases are TGTGCCAGCAGATACCAACTAGCGGGGGGTATGCGCCACAATGAGCAGTTCTTC.